This TCR beta chain was identified during a study of blood T cell repertoires in COVID-19. Participants reported their clinical history, and cohort assignment relied on those reports. The length of the CDR3 is 18 residues. V was clipped by 0 bases and J by 0 bases, with 16 bases between them. Clones were sequenced by immunoSEQ multiplex PCR, and TCRdb holds only the in-frame ones, with some missing. Among 350,000 to 400,000 clones listed, approximately 90% were seen once. This clone came up once. The sample consisted of PBMCs or T cells enriched from blood (not recorded which). This clonotype was obtained from a woman aged 30 to 39 with acute COVID-19. The chain recombines TRBV5-7 with TRBJ2-1, with D possibly being TRBD1 (5 bases). TRBV5-7 is identified as an open reading frame with a role that is uncertain. The DNA for the CDR3 is TGTGCCAGCAGCTTGGGACCGACAGCGAAGAGCTCCTACAATGAGCAGTTCTTC. Translated: CASSLGPTAKSSYNEQFF.